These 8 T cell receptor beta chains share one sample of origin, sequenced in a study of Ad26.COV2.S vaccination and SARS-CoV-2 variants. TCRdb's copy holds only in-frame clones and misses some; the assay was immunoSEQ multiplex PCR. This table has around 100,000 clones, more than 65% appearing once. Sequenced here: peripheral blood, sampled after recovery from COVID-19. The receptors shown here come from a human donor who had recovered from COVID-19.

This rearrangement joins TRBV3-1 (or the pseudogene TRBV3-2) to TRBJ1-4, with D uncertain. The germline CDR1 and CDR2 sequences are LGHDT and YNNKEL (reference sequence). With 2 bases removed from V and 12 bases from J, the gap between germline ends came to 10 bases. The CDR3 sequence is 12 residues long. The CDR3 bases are TGTGCCAGCAGCCAATATAGCGGAGAACTGTTTTTT. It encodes CASSQYSGELFF.

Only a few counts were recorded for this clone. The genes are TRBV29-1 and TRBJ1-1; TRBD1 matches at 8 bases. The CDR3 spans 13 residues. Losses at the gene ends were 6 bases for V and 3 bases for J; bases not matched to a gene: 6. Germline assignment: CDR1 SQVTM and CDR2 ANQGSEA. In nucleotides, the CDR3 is TGCAGCGTGGAACAGGGGGAGGACACTGAAGCTTTCTTT. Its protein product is CSVEQGEDTEAFF.

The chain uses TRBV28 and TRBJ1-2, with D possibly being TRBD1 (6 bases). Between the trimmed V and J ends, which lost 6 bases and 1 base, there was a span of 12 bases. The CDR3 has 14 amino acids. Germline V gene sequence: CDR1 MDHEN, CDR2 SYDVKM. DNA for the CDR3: TGTGCCAGCAGCTTCGGACAGTTTAACTATGGCTACACCTTC. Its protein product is CASSFGQFNYGYTF.

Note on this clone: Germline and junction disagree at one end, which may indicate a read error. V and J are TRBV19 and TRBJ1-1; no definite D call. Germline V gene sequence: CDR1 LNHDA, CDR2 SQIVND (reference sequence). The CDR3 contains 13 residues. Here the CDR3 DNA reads TGTGCCAGTAGTATTAGAGGGAACGCTGAAGCTTTCTTT. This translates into CASSIRGNAEAFF.

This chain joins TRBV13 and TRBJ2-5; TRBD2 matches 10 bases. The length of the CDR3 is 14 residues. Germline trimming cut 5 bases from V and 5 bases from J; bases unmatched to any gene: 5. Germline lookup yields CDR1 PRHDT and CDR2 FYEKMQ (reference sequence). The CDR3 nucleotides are TGTGCCAGCAGCCCTACTAGCGGGATCGAGACCCAGTACTTC. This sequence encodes CASSPTSGIETQYF.

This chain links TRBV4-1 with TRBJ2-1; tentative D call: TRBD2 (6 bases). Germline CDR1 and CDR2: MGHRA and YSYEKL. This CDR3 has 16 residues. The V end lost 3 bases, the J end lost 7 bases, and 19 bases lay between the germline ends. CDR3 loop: CASSQDPGRGWNEQFF. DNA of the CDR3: TGCGCCAGCAGCCAGGACCCGGGCCGGGGGTGGAATGAGCAGTTCTTC.

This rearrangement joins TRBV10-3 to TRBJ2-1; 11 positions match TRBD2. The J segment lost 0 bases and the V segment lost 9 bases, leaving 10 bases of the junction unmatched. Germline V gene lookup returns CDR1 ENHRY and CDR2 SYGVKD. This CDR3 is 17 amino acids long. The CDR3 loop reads CAIGTSGLSSSYNEQFF. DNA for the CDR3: TGTGCCATTGGGACTAGCGGACTTTCTAGCTCCTACAATGAGCAGTTCTTC.

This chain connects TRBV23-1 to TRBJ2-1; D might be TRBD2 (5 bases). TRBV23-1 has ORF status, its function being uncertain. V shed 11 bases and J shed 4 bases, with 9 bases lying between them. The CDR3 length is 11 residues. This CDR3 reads CAREGYNEQFF. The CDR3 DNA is TGCGCCCGCGAGGGATACAATGAGCAGTTCTTC.